Ten or more counts support the clone carrying this T cell receptor (beta chain). Its cognate antigen is unknown. The data originate from a study of Graves' ophthalmopathy and Graves' hyperthyroidism. Study-wide points: The model forecast ophthalmopathy progression, reaching roughly 65% sensitivity and around 73% specificity.

Germline V lookup: CDR1 MGHDK, CDR2 SYGVNS. V was shortened by 8 bases and J by 8 bases, with 18 bases between the two germline ends. This CDR3 contains 13 residues. Amplified TCR beta CDR3 regions were obtained using RNA transcripts as template. RT-PCR with HTBI primers came first, then second-round multiplex PCR. TCRdb called the multiplex PCR reads again in MiXCR, with one record for every CDR3 protein. This table holds about 160,000 distinct CDR3 sequences, 30% to 45% found once. The sequence was obtained from a woman in her forties with Graves' ophthalmopathy. Material: peripheral blood. V usage is TRBV25-1 and J usage is TRBJ1-2; tentative D call: TRBD1 (6 bases). The CDR3, as DNA: TGTGCCAGCGGACGGGGGGGGCGACTGGGCTACACCTTC. Translating gives CASGRGGRLGYTF.